Listed below are T cell receptor beta chains from one sample, sequenced in a study of blood T cell repertoires in COVID-19. Generated by immunoSEQ multiplex PCR, the TCRdb table keeps only in-frame clones and is missing some. The table shows tens of thousands of clones, with approximately 92% occurring only once. Sequenced material: peripheral blood. Receptors originate from a woman in her fifties or sixties with active COVID-19. Each CDR3 is given with its conserved first and last residue. Fields, in order: D gene, V gene, clone size, J gene, CDR3 protein, CDR3 DNA. A D gene is named only where the DNA matches it firmly. Clone size is given for some rows only: seen once, a few or many times, or a class if the clone is expanded.

D: TRBD1; V: TRBV19; size: once; J: TRBJ1-1; CDR3: CASSVDRVNTEAFF; DNA: TGTGCCAGTAGTGTGGACAGGGTGAACACTGAAGCTTTCTTT
D: TRBD1; V: TRBV7-8; size: NA; J: TRBJ1-1; CDR3: CASSLGPGGDTEAFF; DNA: TGTGCCAGCAGCTTAGGTCCAGGGGGAGATACTGAAGCTTTCTTT
D: TRBD1; V: TRBV28; size: NA; J: TRBJ2-2; CDR3: CASSKYRGTGELFF; DNA: TGTGCCAGCAGTAAATACAGGGGCACCGGGGAGCTGTTTTTT
D: TRBD1; V: TRBV7-9; size: many; J: TRBJ2-7; CDR3: CASTGDSYEQYF; DNA: TGTGCCAGCACAGGGGACAGTTACGAGCAGTACTTC
D: TRBD1; V: TRBV7-9; size: few; J: TRBJ2-7; CDR3: CASSLGQGRNEQYF; DNA: TGTGCCAGCAGCCTTGGACAGGGACGGAACGAGCAGTACTTC
D: NA; V: TRBV5-4; size: NA; J: TRBJ2-5; CDR3: CASSLVGLASQETQYF; DNA: TGTGCCAGCAGCTTGGTCGGTCTAGCGTCCCAAGAGACCCAGTACTTC
D: TRBD1; V: TRBV5-1; size: NA; J: TRBJ1-1; CDR3: CASSPLRRTGQGQNTEAFF; DNA: TGCGCCAGCAGCCCCCTGCGTAGGACGGGACAGGGGCAGAACACTGAAGCTTTCTTT
D: TRBD1; V: TRBV15; size: NA; J: TRBJ1-2; CDR3: CATSSDFGTGGNYGYTF; DNA: TGTGCCACCAGCAGTGATTTCGGGACAGGGGGGAATTATGGCTACACCTTC
D: NA; V: TRBV30; size: NA; J: TRBJ2-7; CDR3: CAWSVGTGRAYEQYF; DNA: TGTGCCTGGAGTGTAGGCACAGGGAGAGCCTACGAGCAGTACTTC
D: NA; V: TRBV27; size: NA; J: TRBJ2-7; CDR3: CASSPGLNRYEQYF; DNA: TGTGCCAGCAGCCCCGGACTAAACCGCTACGAGCAGTACTTC
D: TRBD1; V: TRBV6-2/TRBV6-3; size: NA; J: TRBJ1-1; CDR3: CASSIRTGGTEAFF; DNA: TGTGCCAGCAGTATACGGACAGGGGGCACTGAAGCTTTCTTT
D: TRBD2; V: TRBV11-2; size: NA; J: TRBJ2-2; CDR3: CASSPGLAMNTGELFF; DNA: TGTGCCAGCAGCCCAGGACTAGCGATGAACACCGGGGAGCTGTTTTTT
D: NA; V: TRBV11-2; size: NA; J: TRBJ1-4; CDR3: CASSQGQANEKLFF; DNA: TGTGCCAGCAGCCAGGGGCAAGCGAATGAAAAACTGTTTTTT
D: TRBD1; V: TRBV24-1; size: once; J: TRBJ2-1; CDR3: CATSDSGQGKDEQFF; DNA: TGTGCCACCAGTGACTCAGGACAGGGTAAAGATGAGCAGTTCTTC
D: NA; V: TRBV25-1; size: NA; J: TRBJ2-3; CDR3: CASRGPQGPSTDTQYF; DNA: TGTGCCAGCAGGGGACCACAGGGACCTAGCACAGATACGCAGTATTTT
D: NA; V: TRBV9; size: NA; J: TRBJ2-2; CDR3: CASSPRGSPYTGELFF; DNA: TGTGCCAGCAGCCCCCGGGGGAGCCCCTACACCGGGGAGCTGTTTTTT
D: NA; V: TRBV23-1; size: NA; J: TRBJ1-4; CDR3: CASSQSCQSNEKLFF; DNA: TGCGCCAGCAGTCAATCGTGTCAGTCTAATGAAAAACTGTTTTTT
D: NA; V: TRBV6-5; size: NA; J: TRBJ1-3; CDR3: CASSAGFGNTIYF; DNA: TGTGCCAGCAGCGCGGGTTTTGGAAACACCATATATTTT
D: TRBD2; V: TRBV27; size: NA; J: TRBJ2-2; CDR3: CASRLGTSGRFGELFF; DNA: TGTGCCAGCAGGCTAGGGACTAGCGGGAGATTCGGGGAGCTGTTTTTT
D: TRBD2; V: TRBV11-3; size: once; J: TRBJ2-2; CDR3: CASRIRGLAGVAGELFF; DNA: TGTGCCAGCAGGATAAGGGGGCTAGCGGGAGTTGCCGGGGAGCTGTTTTTT
D: NA; V: TRBV10-3; size: NA; J: TRBJ1-2; CDR3: CAISEQKDSRANYGYTF; DNA: TGTGCCATCAGTGAACAGAAAGACAGCCGAGCTAACTATGGCTACACCTTC
D: TRBD1; V: TRBV5-1; size: NA; J: TRBJ2-7; CDR3: CASSAGTGNIYEQYF; DNA: TGCGCCAGCAGCGCCGGGACAGGGAATATCTACGAGCAGTACTTC
D: NA; V: TRBV5-6; size: NA; J: TRBJ2-1; CDR3: CASSLYYQHTYNEQFF; DNA: TGTGCCAGCAGCTTGTATTACCAACATACCTACAATGAGCAGTTCTTC
D: TRBD1; V: TRBV7-2; size: NA; J: TRBJ1-5; CDR3: CASSLRQGSDQPQHF; DNA: TGTGCCAGCAGCCTAAGACAGGGGTCTGATCAGCCCCAGCATTTT
D: NA; V: TRBV28; size: once; J: TRBJ1-1; CDR3: CASTRGAATTEAFF; DNA: TGTGCCAGTACAAGGGGCGCGGCGACCACTGAAGCTTTCTTT
D: NA; V: TRBV11-3; size: NA; J: TRBJ2-7; CDR3: CASSLGASAGYEQYF; DNA: TGTGCCAGCAGCTTAGGTGCTAGCGCGGGCTACGAGCAGTACTTC
D: NA; V: TRBV2; size: NA; J: TRBJ1-5; CDR3: CASSESREGQPQHF; DNA: TGTGCCAGCAGTGAATCCAGGGAGGGGCAGCCCCAGCATTTT
D: NA; V: TRBV28; size: NA; J: TRBJ1-4; CDR3: CASSTPTGNEKLFF; DNA: TGTGCCAGCAGCACCCCCACAGGGAATGAAAAACTGTTTTTT
D: NA; V: TRBV6-1; size: NA; J: TRBJ1-2; CDR3: CASSEQQNYGYTF; DNA: TGTGCCAGCAGTGAACAACAGAACTATGGCTACACCTTC
D: TRBD2; V: TRBV12-3/TRBV12-4; size: NA; J: TRBJ2-1; CDR3: CASRRDYYNEQFF; DNA: TGTGCCAGCAGACGGGACTACTACAATGAGCAGTTCTTC
D: NA; V: TRBV25-1; size: NA; J: TRBJ2-1; CDR3: CASNTRGIYNEQFF; DNA: TGTGCCAGCAATACTCGGGGGATATACAATGAGCAGTTCTTC
D: TRBD2; V: TRBV11-1; size: NA; J: TRBJ2-3; CDR3: CASSHRTSGRADTQYF; DNA: TGTGCCAGCAGCCATCGGACTAGCGGGAGAGCAGATACGCAGTATTTT
D: TRBD2; V: TRBV5-1; size: once; J: TRBJ2-3; CDR3: CASSPGLAGRDTQYF; DNA: TGCGCCAGCAGCCCTGGACTAGCGGGGAGAGATACGCAGTATTTT
D: TRBD1; V: TRBV19; size: NA; J: TRBJ2-7; CDR3: CASGQGDEQYF; DNA: TGTGCCAGTGGACAGGGGGACGAGCAGTACTTC